This T cell receptor beta chain was profiled in a study of radiation and T cells in renal cell carcinoma. V dropped 1 base and J dropped 10; count of bases not matched to a gene: 8. This CDR3 contains 14 residues. Germline-derived CDR1 and CDR2 are SGHRS and YFSETQ. This clone was detected once. Its specificity is not known. Study results and limitations: No pretreatment tumor biopsies were available for baseline clonotypes.

The data were produced by immunoSEQ multiplex PCR, yet TCRdb's version contains in-frame clones alone and is incomplete. Among about 130,000 clones, about four fifths were seen once, and the ten largest hold 5.8%. Time point: blood 2 weeks post-SBRT. The treatment: 15 Gy SBRT to primary tumor, nephrectomy 4 weeks later. J is TRBJ2-1 and V is TRBV5-1; 7 nucleotides match TRBD2. This specimen consisted of blood, obtained from a patient whose treatment included radiotherapy and nephrectomy. The receptor's source is a man aged 50 to 60 with renal cell carcinoma. CDR3 in DNA: TGCGCCAGCAGCTTGACCCTAACTAGCGAGGAGCAGTTCTTC. This sequence encodes CASSLTLTSEEQFF.